One T cell receptor beta chain is described in this entry. The target antigen is unknown. The entry originates in a study of cytomegalovirus exposure and HLA in healthy donors. The CDR3 is 12 amino acids. V gave up 5 bases and J gave up 2 bases, with 7 bases separating them. The germline V gene encodes CDR1 WSHSY and CDR2 SAAADI. Broader study findings: Researchers catalogued some 160 TCR beta chains as cytomegalovirus-associated.

Measured with immunoSEQ multiplex PCR; TCRdb has only the in-frame clones, and not every one. The sample includes over 200,000 clones, about 90% seen only once; the top ten take around 3.1%. The source of this sequence is a woman under 40 in good health and CMV-seronegative. The chain links TRBV10-2 to TRBJ2-7, with D perhaps TRBD1 (5 bases). Sequenced material: PBMCs. CDR3 protein: CASSPGPYEQYF. The CDR3 nucleotides read TGCGCCAGCAGTCCAGGGCCCTACGAGCAGTACTTC.